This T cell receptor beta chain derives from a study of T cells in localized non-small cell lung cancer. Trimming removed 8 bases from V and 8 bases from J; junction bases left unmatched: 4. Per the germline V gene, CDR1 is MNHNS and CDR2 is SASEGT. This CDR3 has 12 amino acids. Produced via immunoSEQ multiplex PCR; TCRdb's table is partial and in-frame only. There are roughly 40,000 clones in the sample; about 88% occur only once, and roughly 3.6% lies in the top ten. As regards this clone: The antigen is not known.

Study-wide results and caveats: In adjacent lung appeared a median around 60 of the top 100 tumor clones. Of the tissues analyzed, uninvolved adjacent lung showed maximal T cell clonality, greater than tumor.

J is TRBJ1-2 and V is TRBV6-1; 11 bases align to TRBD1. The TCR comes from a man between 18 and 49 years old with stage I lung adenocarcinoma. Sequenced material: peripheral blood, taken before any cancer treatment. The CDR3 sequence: CASGQGAIGYTF. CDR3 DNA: TGTGCCAGCGGACAGGGGGCTATAGGCTACACCTTC.